The clone carrying this TCR beta chain was seen once. Antigen: not known. Trimming shortened V by 2 bases and J by 1 base, and 17 bases separated the two germline ends. CDR1 is LNHDA and CDR2 is SQIVND in the germline V gene (reference sequence). CDR3 length: 17 amino acids. Use of 60 Vbeta and 13 Jbeta primers characterized the PCR. The assay was immunoSEQ multiplex PCR, and TCRdb's table has in-frame clones only and misses some. The table lists about 120,000 clones, 60% to 85% of them singletons, with about 2.5% in the top ten. There were likely unrecorded immune exposures, though donors were nominally healthy when sampled. This entry is derived from a study of cytomegalovirus exposure and HLA in healthy donors. General study results and limits: There were some public TCRs occurring in many donors, but most TCR sequences were rare. When analyzed later, the rates of TCR association showed variation by HLA locus, with DRB1 the most and HLA-C the fewest. Cytomegalovirus-associated status was assigned to about 180 TCR beta chains.

This TCR derives from a woman aged 40 to 50 in good health and CMV-seropositive. The material sequenced was PBMCs. V gene TRBV19 combines with J gene TRBJ1-1; D is undetermined. CDR3 DNA: TGTGCCAGTAGTATACCTGCCGGCGGGTCGGGGAACACTGAAGCTTTCTTT. It yields the protein CASSIPAGGSGNTEAFF.